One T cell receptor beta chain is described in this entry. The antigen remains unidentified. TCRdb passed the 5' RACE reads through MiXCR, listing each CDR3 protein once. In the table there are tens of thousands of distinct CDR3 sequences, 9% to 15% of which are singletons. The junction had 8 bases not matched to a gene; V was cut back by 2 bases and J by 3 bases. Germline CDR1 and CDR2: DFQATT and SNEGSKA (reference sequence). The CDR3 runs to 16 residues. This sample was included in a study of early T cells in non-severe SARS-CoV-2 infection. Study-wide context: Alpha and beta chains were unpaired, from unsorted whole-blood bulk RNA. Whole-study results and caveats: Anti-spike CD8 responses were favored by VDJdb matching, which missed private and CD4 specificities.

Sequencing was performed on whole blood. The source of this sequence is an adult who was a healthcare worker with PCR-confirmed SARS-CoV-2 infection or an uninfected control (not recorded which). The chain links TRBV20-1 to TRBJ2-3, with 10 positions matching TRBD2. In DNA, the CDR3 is TGCAGTGCTAGATCCAGGACTAGCGGTCGGACAGATACGCAGTATTTT. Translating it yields CSARSRTSGRTDTQYF.